These 20 T cell receptor beta chains share one sample of origin, sequenced in a study of early T cells in non-severe SARS-CoV-2 infection. From the 5' RACE reads, TCRdb called clonotypes with MiXCR, one entry per CDR3 protein. The table has under 60,000 distinct CDR3 sequences, around 8% seen once; the top ten hold about 9.2%. The sample was whole blood. These receptors were taken from an adult who was a healthcare worker with PCR-confirmed SARS-CoV-2 infection or an uninfected control (not recorded which).

With regard to this clonotype: This could be a read error, since a much larger clone is one nucleotide away. The CDR3 bases are TGTGCCAGGGGGTGGAGGGAGAATGCGCAGTTCTTC. Its translation: CARGWRENAQFF. The chain carries TRBV2 and TRBJ2-1; D might be TRBD2 (6 bases). Germline CDR1 is SNHLY and CDR2 is FYNNEI. This CDR3 comprises 12 residues. The whole variable domain, filled in from reference TRBV2 and TRBJ2-1, reads EPEVTQTPSHQVTQMGQEVILRCVPISNHLYFYWYRQILGQKVEFLVSFYNNEISEKSEIFDDQFSVERPDGSNFTLKIRSTKLEDSAMYFCARGWRENAQFFGPGTRLTVL.

This clonotype was counted only a few times. This sequence joins TRBV29-1 and TRBJ2-5; 11 bases fit TRBD1. This CDR3 is 15 amino acids long. The V gene end was trimmed by 2 bases and the J gene end by 4 bases; junction bases not matched to a gene: 6. The germline V gene encodes CDR1 SQVTM and CDR2 ANQGSEA. The CDR3: CSVETDRGRAETQYF. Written as DNA, the CDR3 is TGCAGCGTTGAAACGGACAGGGGGCGGGCAGAGACCCAGTACTTC.

The genes are TRBV12-3 or TRBV12-4 and TRBJ1-2, with a possible D match to TRBD1 (5 bases). CDR3 length equals 14 residues. Trimming pared 5 bases from V and 4 bases from J, leaving 14 bases between. CDR3 in amino acids: CASSLGGKAYGYTF. For the CDR3, the DNA is TGTGCCAGCAGTCTTGGGGGGAAGGCCTATGGCTACACCTTC.

This clonotype has a count of ten or more. The chain links TRBV9 to TRBJ2-3; D not certain. The CDR3 consists of 12 residues. Trimming stripped 3 bases from V and 4 bases from J, with 6 bases between. Germline V gene data show CDR1 as SGDLS and CDR2 as YYNGEE. CDR3: CASSENPDTQYF. CDR3 DNA: TGTGCCAGCAGCGAAAATCCAGATACGCAGTATTTT. Complete variable domain (other parts from reference TRBV9 and TRBJ2-3): DSGVTQTPKHLITATGQRVTLRCSPRSGDLSVYWYQQSLDQGLQFLIQYYNGEERAKGNILERFSAQQFPDLHSELNLSSLELGDSALYFCASSENPDTQYFGPGTRLTVL.

The J gene is TRBJ2-5, the V gene TRBV20-1, with D hard to call. Trimming left V 5 bases short and J 5 bases short, with 6 bases between. Germline V gene sequence: CDR1 DFQATT, CDR2 SNEGSKA (reference sequence). This CDR3 comprises 10 residues. CDR3 amino acids: CSAGLETQYF. The DNA of the CDR3 is TGCAGTGCTGGTCTTGAGACCCAGTACTTC.

The chain uses TRBV19 and TRBJ1-6; D unclear. Trimming cost V 2 bases and J 13 bases, with 9 bases left between them. This CDR3 has 12 residues. CDR1 is LNHDA and CDR2 is SQIVND in the germline V gene (reference sequence). The CDR3: CASSIRSEPLHF. For the CDR3, the DNA is TGTGCCAGTAGTATACGGTCGGAGCCCCTCCACTTT.

The table lists this clonotype with many counts. The V and J genes are TRBV5-4 and TRBJ1-1; no clear D. Trimming pared 2 bases from V and 1 base from J, leaving 6 bases between. CDR1 SGHNT and CDR2 YYREEE come from the germline V gene (reference sequence). This CDR3 contains 13 residues. CDR3 amino acids: CASSFLENTEAFF. The CDR3 nucleotides read TGTGCCAGCAGCTTTTTGGAGAACACTGAAGCTTTCTTT.

There are many counts of this clonotype. The genes are TRBV7-8 and TRBJ1-5, with D maybe TRBD1 (6 bases). V was clipped by 5 bases and J by 6 bases, with 17 bases between them. The germline V gene encodes CDR1 SGHVS and CDR2 FQNEAQ. The CDR3 is 15 residues long. CDR3: CASSVDLGAGQPQHF. The CDR3 nucleotides read TGTGCCAGCAGCGTAGACTTGGGGGCTGGTCAGCCCCAGCATTTT.

This clonotype was counted ten times or more. The V gene is TRBV20-1, the J gene TRBJ2-1; 8 nucleotides match TRBD2. The CDR3 covers 14 residues. V dropped 5 bases and J dropped 2; count of bases not matched to a gene: 5. Germline-derived CDR1 and CDR2 are DFQATT and SNEGSKA (reference sequence). CDR3 DNA: TGCAGTGCTCCCGGGACTAGTCCCTACAATGAGCAGTTCTTC. Its translation: CSAPGTSPYNEQFF.

This clonotype was seen many times. The V and J genes are TRBV20-1 and TRBJ1-6; 9 bases line up with TRBD1. J gave up 7 bases and V 1 base, and 8 bases lay outside the gene matches. This CDR3 spans 16 amino acids. CDR1 DFQATT and CDR2 SNEGSKA come from the germline V gene (reference sequence). The CDR3 nucleotides are TGCAGTGCTAGAGTGGGGGACAGGGTGTGGAATTCACCCCTCCACTTT. Amino acids: CSARVGDRVWNSPLHF.

The CDR3, as DNA: TGTGCCAGCAGCTTAGTATATGAAGCTTTCTTT. Its protein is CASSLVYEAFF. The rearrangement links TRBV7-9 to TRBJ1-1; D gene uncertain. This CDR3 is built from 11 residues. The germline CDR1 and CDR2 sequences are SEHNR and FQNEAQ (reference sequence). Trimming pared 1 base from V and 7 bases from J, leaving 4 bases between.

On this clonotype itself: This sequence may be a read error, since a much larger clone differs from it by one base. As the CDR3 is not closed by the conserved phenylalanine or tryptophan, this likely results from a read error. V is TRBV19 and J is TRBJ1-2, with 9 bases fitting TRBD1. Germline lookup yields CDR1 LNHDA and CDR2 SQIVND (reference sequence). V gave up 5 bases and J gave up 4 bases; unmatched junction bases: 5. CDR3 length: 14 residues. CDR3 coding DNA: TGTGCCAGTAGTGGCCGGGGACAGGGCTATGGCTACACCTAC. Amino acids: CASSGRGQGYGYTY.

This clonotype was recorded a few times. The chain links TRBV5-1 to TRBJ2-6, with TRBD2 as a possible D gene (6 bases). The CDR3 runs 17 residues. V dropped 7 bases and J dropped 2 bases, with 19 bases sitting between them. Germline loops: CDR1 SGHRS, CDR2 YFSETQ. The DNA of the CDR3 is TGCGCCAGCGGAGCCCGGGGGACGGAGACTGGGGCCAACGTCCTGACTTTC. It codes for CASGARGTETGANVLTF.

This clonotype occurred a few times. V is TRBV2 and J is TRBJ2-1; a possible D gene is TRBD2 (6 bases). CDR1 and CDR2 (germline): SNHLY, FYNNEI. This CDR3 contains 15 residues. V was pared by 6 bases and J by 3 bases, with 15 bases between. The CDR3 nucleotides read TGTGCCAGCAGCGCTGGACGGAGGGACTACAATGAGCAGTTCTTC. Amino acid sequence: CASSAGRRDYNEQFF.

The sample holds many counts of this clonotype. The CDR3 coding sequence is TGCAGCGTTGGGGGGAGCTCTGGGGCCAACGTCCTGACTTTC. This translates into CSVGGSSGANVLTF. V gene TRBV29-1 combines with J gene TRBJ2-6; D may match TRBD1 or TRBD2 (5 bases each). The CDR3 totals 14 residues. Germline V gene data show CDR1 as SQVTM and CDR2 as ANQGSEA. V was cut by 4 bases and J by 0 bases, with 7 bases left in between.

The sample holds a few counts of this clonotype. The V call is TRBV5-1, the J call TRBJ1-1; D remains unclear. The CDR3 covers 13 residues. Trimming cost V 1 base and J 2 bases, with 6 bases left between them. CDR1 and CDR2 (germline): SGHRS, YFSETQ. The CDR3 coding sequence is TGCGCCAGCAGCTTGAACCGAAACACTGAAGCTTTCTTT. Protein: CASSLNRNTEAFF.

This chain connects TRBV5-1 to TRBJ2-1, with a tentative D call TRBD2 (6 bases). Trimming cost V 0 bases and J 8 bases, with 12 bases left between them. This CDR3 is built from 14 residues. Germline V gene lookup returns CDR1 SGHRS and CDR2 YFSETQ. DNA for the CDR3: TGCGCCAGCAGCTTGGTACGCGGGATAGATGAGCAGTTCTTC. Encoded protein: CASSLVRGIDEQFF.

This clonotype was detected ten times or more. The rearrangement links TRBV30 to TRBJ1-2; D is perhaps TRBD1 (5 bases). The CDR3 runs to 12 residues. CDR1 is GTSNPN and CDR2 is SVGIG in the germline V gene (reference sequence). The ends were cut back, 3 bases at V and 7 bases at J, with 12 bases in the middle. The CDR3 DNA sequence: TGTGCCTGGAGCCCTCCAGGGTTTGGCTACACCTTC. It translates to CAWSPPGFGYTF.

This clonotype was counted once. The gene calls are TRBV7-9 and TRBJ2-3; D not resolved. V was clipped by 1 base and J by 2 bases, with 7 bases between them. The length of the CDR3 is 14 residues. CDR1 is SEHNR and CDR2 is FQNEAQ in the germline V gene (reference sequence). The CDR3 loop reads CASSLDSPTDTQYF. CDR3 nucleotides: TGTGCCAGCAGCTTAGACAGCCCCACAGATACGCAGTATTTT.

The table lists this clonotype with a few counts. The gene calls are TRBV18 and TRBJ1-6; D possibly corresponds to TRBD1 (5 bases). The CDR3 totals 16 residues. Trimming cost V 0 bases and J 5 bases, with 11 bases left between them. Germline V gene sequence: CDR1 KGHSH, CDR2 LQKENI. CDR3 amino acids: CASSPPGRQNNSPLHF. In DNA, the CDR3 is TGTGCCAGCTCACCACCGGGGAGACAGAATAATTCACCCCTCCACTTT.